These 31 T cell receptor beta chains were all obtained from the same sample, sequenced in a study of cytomegalovirus exposure and HLA in healthy donors. PCR was performed using 60 Vbeta and 13 Jbeta primers. Assay used: immunoSEQ multiplex PCR; TCRdb lists only in-frame clones, some missing. The data hold about 110,000 clones, with roughly 72% observed a single time. The sequenced sample was PBMCs. Receptor source: a man between 25 and 39 years old in good health and CMV-seronegative.

This rearrangement joins TRBV5-1 to TRBJ1-6; D perhaps matches TRBD1 (5 bases). This CDR3 is 15 amino acids long. Germline V CDR1 and CDR2: SGHRS, YFSETQ. V was clipped by 0 bases and J by 9 bases, with 13 bases between them. CDR3 loop: CASSLGQGIGSPLHF. The CDR3 DNA is TGCGCCAGCAGCTTGGGTCAGGGCATTGGTTCACCCCTCCACTTT.

The V gene is TRBV7-2, the J gene TRBJ1-2; D uncertain. CDR1 is SGHTA and CDR2 is FQGNSA in the germline V gene. Trimming shortened V by 5 bases and J by 2 bases, and 9 bases separated the two germline ends. The CDR3 covers 13 residues. CDR3 sequence (DNA): TGTGCCAGCAGCCTCGTCCTCAACTATGGCTACACCTTC. The encoded protein is CASSLVLNYGYTF.

The genes are TRBV5-6 and TRBJ2-1; 7 bases align to TRBD2. CDR1 and CDR2 (germline): SGHDT, YYEEEE. CDR3 length: 16 amino acids. Losses at the gene ends were 3 bases for V and 3 bases for J; bases not matched to a gene: 9. The CDR3, as DNA: TGTGCCAGCAGCTCGGATATCGGACTAGGCTACAATGAGCAGTTCTTC. Translated: CASSSDIGLGYNEQFF.

This clone was picked up a small number of times. In DNA, the CDR3 is TGTGCCACCAGCAGGGCTGCCCTAGCGGGAGGGATGAATGAGCAGTTCTTC. It translates to CATSRAALAGGMNEQFF. The chain is built from TRBV15 and TRBJ2-1, with 12 bases fitting TRBD2. The trim removed 3 bases at V and 7 bases at J, leaving 10 bases unmatched. The CDR3 sequence is 17 residues long. CDR1 LNHNV and CDR2 YYDKDF come from the germline V gene (reference sequence).

The J gene is TRBJ1-3, the V gene TRBV5-6, with D maybe TRBD1 (5 bases). Deletions cut 0 bases from V and 10 bases from J, with 8 bases between. Germline CDR1 is SGHDT and CDR2 is YYEEEE. The CDR3 has 12 residues. The CDR3 loop reads CASSLGRETIYF. The CDR3 coding sequence is TGTGCCAGCAGCTTGGGCAGGGAAACCATATATTTT.

The genes are TRBV5-5 and TRBJ1-2, with a possible D match to TRBD1 (5 bases). V lost 6 bases and J 8 bases, leaving 14 bases between the germline ends. Germline-derived CDR1 and CDR2 are SGHKS and YYEKEE (reference sequence). The CDR3 consists of 12 residues. CDR3 sequence (DNA): TGTGCCAGCAACCTAAGGGGTGGCGGCTACACCTTC. Amino acids: CASNLRGGGYTF.

This rearrangement joins TRBV4-1 to TRBJ2-5; 7 nucleotides align to TRBD2. V shed 4 bases, J shed 1 base, and the junction held 6 bases outside the gene matches. CDR1 MGHRA and CDR2 YSYEKL come from the germline V gene. This CDR3 has 15 residues. CDR3 nucleotides: TGCGCCAGCAGCCTCCATATAGCGGGCCAAGAGACCCAGTACTTC. Translated, it gives CASSLHIAGQETQYF.

This clone appeared once. The J gene is TRBJ2-2, the V gene TRBV28, with unresolved D. V was cut by 3 bases and J by 0 bases, with 11 bases left in between. Germline CDR1 MDHEN, CDR2 SYDVKM. The length of the CDR3 is 16 residues. This CDR3 reads CASSFSRSANTGELFF. In DNA, the CDR3 is TGTGCCAGCAGTTTCAGTAGGAGTGCGAACACCGGGGAGCTGTTTTTT.

This clone was picked up one time. Other nucleotide sequences from this sample produce the same CDR3. The rearrangement joins TRBV7-6 to TRBJ2-5, with a tentative D call TRBD2 (6 bases). Germline loops: CDR1 SGHVS, CDR2 FNYEAQ. The V end lost 5 bases, the J end lost 8 bases, and 18 bases lay between the germline ends. This CDR3 region has 14 residues. In DNA, the CDR3 is TGTGCCAGCAGCGGGGAGGCAACTATGAAAACCCAGTACTTC. Translating it yields CASSGEATMKTQYF.

The genes are TRBV27 and TRBJ2-7, with 10 nucleotides matching TRBD2. J was trimmed by 4 bases and V by 5 bases; bases with no gene match: 14. The CDR3 is 17 residues long. From germline, CDR1 is MNHEY and CDR2 SMNVEV (reference sequence). CDR3 nucleotides: TGTGCCAGCAGTCAAACCCTGGCTAGCGGGAGATCATACGAGCAGTACTTC. Translating it yields CASSQTLASGRSYEQYF.

This chain connects TRBV29-1 to TRBJ2-7, with 8 bases fitting TRBD1. The germline CDR1 and CDR2 sequences are SQVTM and ANQGSEA. The CDR3 extends over 13 amino acids. J lost 2 bases, V lost 7 bases, and 7 bases had no gene match. In DNA, the CDR3 is TGCAGCGCCCTGGGGACAGGAGCCTACGAGCAGTACTTC. It codes for CSALGTGAYEQYF.

The chain uses TRBV2 and TRBJ1-6; 8 bases are shared with TRBD1. J was trimmed by 8 bases and V by 3 bases; bases with no gene match: 6. Germline-derived CDR1 and CDR2 are SNHLY and FYNNEI. This CDR3 spans 15 amino acids. The DNA for the CDR3 is TGTGCCAGCAGTGACGGACAGGGTGCATATTCACCCCTCCACTTT. Amino acids: CASSDGQGAYSPLHF.

This clone was counted only a few times. The chain has TRBV4-1 and TRBJ1-5; D remains unclear. Deletions cut 1 base from V and 6 bases from J, with 7 bases between. The CDR3 contains 13 residues. Per germline, CDR1 MGHRA and CDR2 YSYEKL. DNA for the CDR3: TGCGCCAGCAGCCAAGGCGCAGGTCAGCCCCAGCATTTT. It codes for CASSQGAGQPQHF.

There are a few counts of this clone. This CDR3 reads CASSFGGPYNEQFF. In DNA form, the CDR3 reads TGTGCCAGCAGTTTTGGAGGGCCCTACAATGAGCAGTTCTTC. The V and J genes are TRBV27 and TRBJ2-1, with D possibly being TRBD2 (6 bases). Germline loops: CDR1 MNHEY, CDR2 SMNVEV (reference sequence). V was trimmed by 3 bases and J by 2 bases, leaving 8 bases between them. The CDR3 is 14 residues long.

A few counts support this clone. The V and J genes are TRBV19 and TRBJ2-5, with D perhaps matching TRBD2 (6 bases). The V and J ends lost 5 bases and 2 bases respectively, with 12 bases between them. Germline values: CDR1 LNHDA, CDR2 SQIVND (reference sequence). The CDR3 has 14 residues. The CDR3 DNA sequence: TGTGCCAGTAGTTCCTTAGCGGAACAAGAGACCCAGTACTTC. It is translated as CASSSLAEQETQYF.

The chain carries TRBV2 and TRBJ1-5; TRBD1 matches 9 bases. Germline-derived CDR1 and CDR2 are SNHLY and FYNNEI. Germline trimming cut 3 bases from V and 4 bases from J; bases unmatched to any gene: 1. CDR3 length equals 14 residues. The CDR3 bases are TGTGCCAGCAGTGAGGGACAGGGAAATCAGCCCCAGCATTTT. This gives the protein CASSEGQGNQPQHF. Combining the CDR3 with reference TRBV2 and TRBJ1-5 gives the whole variable domain EPEVTQTPSHQVTQMGQEVILRCVPISNHLYFYWYRQILGQKVEFLVSFYNNEISEKSEIFDDQFSVERPDGSNFTLKIRSTKLEDSAMYFCASSEGQGNQPQHFGDGTRLSIL.

The chain recombines TRBV18 with TRBJ2-7; TRBD2 aligns across 8 bases. V was clipped by 0 bases and J by 5 bases; unmatched bases: 6. The CDR3 sequence is 15 residues long. Germline V lookup: CDR1 KGHSH, CDR2 LQKENI. The CDR3 region has the DNA TGTGCCAGCTCACCACCGAACGGGGGGGCCAACGAGCAGTACTTC. Protein product: CASSPPNGGANEQYF.

The gene calls are TRBV28 and TRBJ2-3; 11 bases align to TRBD2. The germline gives CDR1 MDHEN, CDR2 SYDVKM. V was clipped by 6 bases and J by 2 bases; unmatched bases: 7. The CDR3 loop spans 16 amino acids. The CDR3, as DNA: TGTGCCAGCAGGGGGACTAGCGGCATTTCCACAGATACGCAGTATTTT. It specifies CASRGTSGISTDTQYF. The variable domain in full, completed from reference TRBV28 and TRBJ2-3, reads DVKVTQSSRYLVKRTGEKVFLECVQDMDHENMFWYRQDPGLGLRLIYFSYDVKMKEKGDIPEGYSVSREKKERFSLILESASTNQTSMYLCASRGTSGISTDTQYFGPGTRLTVL.

J is TRBJ1-1 and V is TRBV15; D possibly corresponds to TRBD1 (6 bases). The V end lost 1 base, the J end lost 7 bases, and 25 bases lay between the germline ends. From germline, CDR1 is LNHNV and CDR2 YYDKDF (reference sequence). The CDR3 totals 18 residues. CDR3 region: CATSRGAVMGLGASEAFF. CDR3 coding DNA: TGTGCCACCAGCAGAGGAGCGGTAATGGGCTTGGGGGCGAGTGAAGCTTTCTTT.

The chain employs TRBV9 and TRBJ2-7, with 7 bases that match TRBD1. Germline V lookup: CDR1 SGDLS, CDR2 YYNGEE. The CDR3 runs 15 residues. V dropped 2 bases and J dropped 0; count of bases not matched to a gene: 5. This CDR3 is CASSVGDSNSYEQYF. The CDR3 bases are TGTGCCAGCAGCGTTGGGGACAGTAACTCCTACGAGCAGTACTTC. Drawing the rest from reference TRBV9 and TRBJ2-7, the complete variable domain is DSGVTQTPKHLITATGQRVTLRCSPRSGDLSVYWYQQSLDQGLQFLIQYYNGEERAKGNILERFSAQQFPDLHSELNLSSLELGDSALYFCASSVGDSNSYEQYFGPGTRLTVT.

The chain recombines TRBV5-6 with TRBJ2-7; a weak D match, TRBD2 (6 bases). The CDR3 length is 14 residues. Germline V lookup: CDR1 SGHDT, CDR2 YYEEEE. V shed 0 bases and J shed 5 bases, with 12 bases lying between them. This CDR3 is CASSLGLASNEQYF. The CDR3 DNA reads TGTGCCAGCAGCTTGGGCCTAGCGTCCAACGAGCAGTACTTC.

This clone was detected once. For the CDR3, the DNA is TGTGCCAGCAGCCAAGAGCTAGCAGTCAATGAGCAGTTCTTC. This gives the protein CASSQELAVNEQFF. This chain joins TRBV14 and TRBJ2-1, with D perhaps TRBD2 (5 bases). This CDR3 contains 14 residues. Looked up from germline, CDR1 is SGHDN and CDR2 is FVKESK. V was shortened by 0 bases and J by 6 bases, with 9 bases between the two germline ends.

The chain is built from TRBV30 and TRBJ2-1; TRBD2 matches at 10 bases. Germline-derived CDR1 and CDR2 are GTSNPN and SVGIG (reference sequence). Trimming took 2 bases from V and 4 from J; bases not matched to a gene: 5. The CDR3 spans 15 residues. In DNA form, the CDR3 reads TGTGCCTGGAGTAGCCTAGCGGGAGCGTACAATGAGCAGTTCTTC. It yields the protein CAWSSLAGAYNEQFF. The full variable domain, completed using reference TRBV30 and TRBJ2-1, is SQTIHQWPATLVQPVGSPLSLECTVEGTSNPNLYWYRQAAGRGLQLLFYSVGIGQISSEVPQNLSASRPQDRQFILSSKKLLLSDSGFYLCAWSSLAGAYNEQFFGPGTRLTVL.

The chain combines TRBV2 with TRBJ2-1, with D possibly being TRBD2 (7 bases). Germline V gene data show CDR1 as SNHLY and CDR2 as FYNNEI. Trimming took 4 bases from V and 8 from J, leaving 9 bases between them. The CDR3 is 12 amino acids. The CDR3 sequence: CASSGGGDEQFF. The CDR3 nucleotides are TGTGCCAGCAGTGGGGGGGGCGATGAGCAGTTCTTC.

Here the CDR3 DNA reads TGTGCCTGGAGTGTCCAAGATACGCAGTATTTT. This codes for CAWSVQDTQYF. J is TRBJ2-3 and V is TRBV30; unclear D gene. The CDR3 spans 11 residues. Trimming stripped 0 bases from V and 5 bases from J, with 3 bases between. The germline gives CDR1 GTSNPN, CDR2 SVGIG (reference sequence). Using reference TRBV30 and TRBJ2-3 for the parts outside the CDR3, the full variable domain is SQTIHQWPATLVQPVGSPLSLECTVEGTSNPNLYWYRQAAGRGLQLLFYSVGIGQISSEVPQNLSASRPQDRQFILSSKKLLLSDSGFYLCAWSVQDTQYFGPGTRLTVL.

The chain is built from TRBV29-1 and TRBJ2-1; tentative D call: TRBD2 (5 bases). This CDR3 has 10 amino acids. From germline, CDR1 is SQVTM and CDR2 ANQGSEA. The V end was cut by 7 bases, the J end by 8 bases, with 9 bases between. Written as DNA, the CDR3 is TGCAGCGGCGGACTCCATGAGCAGTTCTTC. Translation gives CSGGLHEQFF.

This chain joins TRBV10-1 and TRBJ2-5, with 11 nucleotides matching TRBD2. The CDR3 is 18 amino acids. The V gene's germline CDR1 is WNHNN and CDR2 SYGVQD (reference sequence). Unmatched junction bases numbered 13, after V lost 2 bases and J lost 5 bases. CDR3 bases: TGCGCCAGCAGTGAGGGACTAGCGGGCGGAACGCGTACGGAGACCCAGTACTTC. Protein sequence: CASSEGLAGGTRTETQYF.

This clone was observed a few times. The CDR3, as DNA: TGCGCCAGCAGTGTAGGGCCTAGCGGGGGGGAAGAGACCCAGTACTTC. It codes for CASSVGPSGGEETQYF. V gene TRBV10-1 combines with J gene TRBJ2-5; 12 nucleotides match TRBD2. Germline V gene lookup returns CDR1 WNHNN and CDR2 SYGVQD (reference sequence). The CDR3 has 16 residues. The junction had 6 bases not matched to a gene; V was cut back by 4 bases and J by 3 bases.

For the CDR3, the DNA is TGCGCCAGCAGCGAGGGACTAGCGGGAGTTTACGAGCAGTACTTC. This codes for CASSEGLAGVYEQYF. The chain carries TRBV5-1 and TRBJ2-7, with TRBD2 matching 14 bases. CDR1 and CDR2 (germline): SGHRS, YFSETQ. The CDR3 is 15 amino acids. Trimming cost V 4 bases and J 4 bases; bases outside gene matches: 4. The full variable domain, its missing parts supplied by reference TRBV5-1 and TRBJ2-7, is KAGVTQTPRYLIKTRGQQVTLSCSPISGHRSVSWYQQTPGQGLQFLFEYFSETQRNKGNFPGRFSGRQFSNSRSEMNVSTLELGDSALYLCASSEGLAGVYEQYFGPGTRLTVT.

This clone turned up a few times. The rearrangement uses TRBV5-4 and TRBJ2-7; D possibly corresponds to TRBD1 (5 bases). This CDR3 region has 14 residues. The germline V gene encodes CDR1 SGHNT and CDR2 YYREEE (reference sequence). V lost 0 bases, J lost 1 base, and 8 bases lay in between. CDR3: CASSLDGASYEQYF. As DNA, the CDR3 is TGTGCCAGCAGCTTGGATGGGGCTTCCTACGAGCAGTACTTC. Based on the CDR3 plus reference TRBV5-4 and TRBJ2-7, the full variable domain is ETGVTQSPTHLIKTRGQQVTLRCSSQSGHNTVSWYQQALGQGPQFIFQYYREEENGRGNFPPRFSGLQFPNYSSELNVNALELDDSALYLCASSLDGASYEQYFGPGTRLTVT.

V and J are TRBV7-2 and TRBJ1-4; 8 bases align to TRBD1. The V and J ends lost 4 bases and 6 bases, in that order; junction bases with no gene match: 10. CDR1 and CDR2 (germline): SGHTA, FQGNSA. CDR3 length: 16 residues. CDR3 protein: CASSSGQGALYEKLFF. CDR3 nucleotide sequence: TGTGCCAGCAGCTCCGGCCAGGGGGCGCTTTATGAAAAACTGTTTTTT. The full variable domain, rest sourced from reference TRBV7-2 and TRBJ1-4, is GAGVSQSPSNKVTEKGKDVELRCDPISGHTALYWYRQSLGQGLEFLIYFQGNSAPDKSGLPSDRFSAERTGGSVSTLTIQRTQQEDSAVYLCASSSGQGALYEKLFFGSGTQLSVL.